This T cell receptor (beta chain) was observed in a study of T cells in Graves' hyperthyroidism and ophthalmopathy. Notes on the study in general: Most thyroid clonotypes expanded above 0.001 appeared in blood too. A model of 13 V-J features distinguished ophthalmopathy from stable hyperthyroidism.

Using RNA transcripts as the source, TCR beta CDR3 regions were amplified. The TCR CDR3 was amplified in a first-round RT-PCR using the HTBI primer set. One entry per CDR3 protein, called by TCRdb with MiXCR from the multiplex PCR reads. The table includes roughly 500,000 distinct CDR3 sequences, approximately 15% detected once. Ten or more counts support this clonotype. What it binds is unknown. Lactation, pregnancy, other autoimmune disease or uncontrolled infection excluded patients. Used for diagnoses were clinical symptoms, serum thyroxine and TRAb, thyroid ultrasound and orbital computed tomography. V dropped 2 bases and J dropped 10 bases, with 22 bases sitting between them. Per the germline V gene, CDR1 is SGDLS and CDR2 is YYNGEE. The CDR3 has 16 residues.

Sequencing was carried out using blood. The J gene is TRBJ2-1, the V gene TRBV9; possibly TRBD1 for D (7 bases). This TCR came from a woman under 40 with Graves' hyperthyroidism that later progressed to Graves' ophthalmopathy. In DNA, the CDR3 is TGTGCCAGCAGCGTTGACGCGGGACAGAGTACAGGGGAGCAGTTCTTC. As protein: CASSVDAGQSTGEQFF.